This passage covers 4 T cell receptor beta chains from one sample sequenced in a study of regulatory T cells in long-lasting Graves disease. Time point given: persistent/refractory GD, antithyroid drugs over 5 years with positive TRAb. From PBMCs, RNA was extracted and then used to make the TCR library. CDR3-region Arm-PCR and iRepertoire HTBI primers produced the TCR beta libraries. Each CDR3 protein gets one entry after TCRdb re-called the multiplex PCR reads with MiXCR. The data show more than 650,000 distinct CDR3 sequences, 25% to 35% seen once. The source material was peripheral blood mononuclear cells (PBMCs), sampled when the disease was refractory, from a patient treated with antithyroid drugs. These receptors came from a female donor with Graves disease.

The gene calls are TRBV20-1 and TRBJ1-4; D possibly corresponds to TRBD1 (5 bases). The CDR3 has 15 residues. Germline CDR1 and CDR2: DFQATT and SNEGSKA (reference sequence). V shed 0 bases and J shed 8 bases, with 16 bases lying between them. CDR3 residues: CSARDGAGRGEKLFF. The CDR3 nucleotides read TGCAGTGCTAGAGACGGGGCAGGACGAGGGGAAAAACTGTTTTTT.

This chain links TRBV6-2 or TRBV6-3 with TRBJ2-7; D may correspond to TRBD1 or TRBD2 (5 bases each). Germline V gene lookup returns CDR1 MNHEY and CDR2 SVGEGT. This CDR3 region has 15 residues. Trimming cost V 0 bases and J 6 bases, with 15 bases left between them. The CDR3 DNA follows: TGTGCCAGCAGTTACTCGGGGACGCCGTACCGCGAGCAGTACTTC. This sequence encodes CASSYSGTPYREQYF.

This clonotype showed up just once. Since a far larger clone is one base different, this is likely a read error. The chain recombines TRBV6-2 or TRBV6-3 with TRBJ2-7, with TRBD2 identical over 10 bases. The CDR3 sequence is 14 residues long. Germline CDR1 and CDR2: MNHEY and SVGEGT. CDR3 amino acids: CASSYLAGDDEQHF. CDR3 nucleotide sequence: TGTGCCAGCAGTTACCTAGCGGGAGACGACGAGCAGCACTTC.

The chain couples TRBV29-1 to TRBJ2-7; TRBD2 might be the D (5 bases). The ends were cut back, 4 bases at V and 0 bases at J, with 7 bases in the middle. From germline, CDR1 is SQVTM and CDR2 ANQGSEA. CDR3 size: 12 residues. CDR3 sequence reads: CSVAADSYEQYF. The CDR3 bases are TGCAGCGTTGCAGCGGACTCCTACGAGCAGTACTTC.